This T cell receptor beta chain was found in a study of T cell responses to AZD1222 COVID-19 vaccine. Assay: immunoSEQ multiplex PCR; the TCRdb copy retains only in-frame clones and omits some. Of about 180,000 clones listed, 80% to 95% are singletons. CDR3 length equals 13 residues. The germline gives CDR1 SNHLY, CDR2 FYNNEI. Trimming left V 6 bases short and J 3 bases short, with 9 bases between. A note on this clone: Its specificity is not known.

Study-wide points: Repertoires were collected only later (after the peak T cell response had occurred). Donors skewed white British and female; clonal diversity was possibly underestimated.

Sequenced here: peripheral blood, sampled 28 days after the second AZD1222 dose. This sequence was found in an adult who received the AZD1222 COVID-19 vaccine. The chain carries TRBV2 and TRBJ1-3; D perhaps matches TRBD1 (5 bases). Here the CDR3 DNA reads TGTGCCAGCAGCAGGGACGGTGGAAACACCATATATTTT. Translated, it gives CASSRDGGNTIYF.